Listed here are 23 T cell receptor beta chains from one sample, sequenced in a study of control samples from healthy donors and cancer patients (TCRdb year 2020). Receptor libraries were prepared by the immunoSEQ multiplex PCR assay. TCRdb obtained this table from immuneACCESS and retained in-frame rearrangements with V and J assigned. These tables miss some clones; where compared with another copy, unresolved V genes account for less than half of the shortfall, and the remainder is unexplained. Within this sample are roughly 130,000 clones, with approximately 94% of them counted one time only. The ten largest clones take up about 1.7% of the sample. Input material: PBMCs. Every receptor here comes from a man aged 50-60 years with head and neck cancer.

The chain uses TRBV7-2 and TRBJ2-7; TRBD1 is a possible D gene (7 bases). Germline CDR1 SGHTA, CDR2 FQGNSA. V lost 5 bases and J lost 7, with 18 bases in between. This CDR3 region has 14 residues. The CDR3 is CASSHSGGSSEQYF. DNA for the CDR3: TGTGCCAGCAGCCATTCAGGGGGGTCGAGTGAGCAGTACTTC.

J is TRBJ2-1 and V is TRBV7-6; tentatively, D is TRBD2 (6 bases). The CDR3 consists of 16 residues. CDR1 and CDR2 (germline): SGHVS, FNYEAQ. V lost 5 bases, J lost 4 bases, and 18 bases lay in between. The CDR3 coding sequence is TGTGCCAGCAGCCTCGGGGCGGGGCCTCAATACAATGAGCAGTTCTTC. This codes for CASSLGAGPQYNEQFF.

The chain uses TRBV28 and TRBJ1-5, with TRBD1 as a possible D gene (5 bases). Between the trimmed V and J ends, which lost 6 bases and 2 bases, there was a span of 14 bases. Germline V lookup: CDR1 MDHEN, CDR2 SYDVKM. The CDR3 consists of 15 residues. In DNA form, the CDR3 reads TGTGCCAGCAGCCCGATGGGGGGGGGCAATCAGCCCCAGCATTTT. Protein sequence: CASSPMGGGNQPQHF.

The chain is built from TRBV11-2 and TRBJ1-1; perhaps TRBD1 as D (6 bases). Germline loops: CDR1 SGHAT, CDR2 FQNNGV. Trimming removed 5 bases from V and 4 bases from J, with 20 bases in between. The CDR3 spans 16 residues. DNA of the CDR3: TGTGCCAGCAGCCTTCATGGGGGCGTGAGGAGCACTGAAGCTTTCTTT. It encodes CASSLHGGVRSTEAFF.

The gene calls are TRBV19 and TRBJ2-1; D remains unclear. The CDR3 is 12 residues long. Germline values: CDR1 LNHDA, CDR2 SQIVND (reference sequence). V was clipped by 6 bases and J by 8 bases, with 11 bases between them. The CDR3 DNA follows: TGTGCCAGTAGAGCTCTAGGCGATGAGCAGTTCTTC. Amino acid sequence: CASRALGDEQFF.

The rearrangement joins TRBV3-1 (or the pseudogene TRBV3-2) to TRBJ2-7; D possibly corresponds to TRBD2 (5 bases). Germline assignment: CDR1 LGHDT and CDR2 YNNKEL (reference sequence). The CDR3 loop spans 16 amino acids. Trimming stripped 1 base from V and 2 bases from J, with 15 bases between. CDR3 region: CASSQAWRNSAYEQYF. CDR3 nucleotide sequence: TGTGCCAGCAGCCAAGCTTGGAGGAATTCCGCCTACGAGCAGTACTTC.

The V gene is TRBV7-9, the J gene TRBJ1-2, with a possible D match to TRBD1 (6 bases). CDR3 length: 14 amino acids. The V end was cut by 1 base, the J end by 8 bases, with 14 bases between. CDR1 is SEHNR, CDR2 FQNEAQ, per germline (reference sequence). Written as DNA, the CDR3 is TGTGCCAGCAGCTTAGGGGCAGGGGTGAGAGGCTACACCTTC. Protein: CASSLGAGVRGYTF.

The genes are TRBV9 and TRBJ2-5; D is possibly TRBD1 (6 bases). CDR1 is SGDLS and CDR2 is YYNGEE in the germline V gene. The CDR3 spans 17 residues. Trimming took off 0 bases at V and 2 bases at J, with 17 bases between the two ends. The CDR3 sequence is CASSVEGVVVQQETQYF. The CDR3 DNA is TGTGCCAGCAGCGTAGAGGGGGTGGTGGTTCAACAAGAGACCCAGTACTTC.

This chain uses TRBV5-1 with TRBJ1-1; tentative D call: TRBD1 (5 bases). Germline-derived CDR1 and CDR2 are SGHRS and YFSETQ. This CDR3 is built from 14 residues. The V end was cut by 0 bases, the J end by 1 base, with 7 bases between. The CDR3 nucleotides read TGCGCCAGCAGCTTGGCGGGGGGGAACACTGAAGCTTTCTTT. Protein sequence: CASSLAGGNTEAFF.

This chain uses TRBV4-3 with TRBJ1-2; D remains unclear. Trimming cost V 0 bases and J 12 bases, with 14 bases left between them. The CDR3 length is 13 residues. CDR1 and CDR2 (germline): LGHNA, YSLEER. The CDR3 DNA follows: TGCGCCAGCAGCCAAGATCTGGGGTTTAGAGACACCTTC. This gives the protein CASSQDLGFRDTF.

The chain links TRBV30 to TRBJ2-3; D is uncertain. V was pared by 0 bases and J by 0 bases, with 7 bases between. The CDR3 is 14 residues long. The germline V gene encodes CDR1 GTSNPN and CDR2 SVGIG (reference sequence). In nucleotides, the CDR3 is TGTGCCTGGAGTGTTGACATGAGCACAGATACGCAGTATTTT. Residues: CAWSVDMSTDTQYF.

The chain couples TRBV6-5 to TRBJ2-5; the D gene is possibly TRBD1 (6 bases). Germline CDR1 is MNHEY and CDR2 is SVGAGI. The V end was cut by 7 bases, the J end by 5 bases, with 17 bases between. CDR3 length: 14 residues. CDR3 protein: CASTRQAQWETQYF. The CDR3 DNA sequence: TGTGCCAGCACACGACAGGCACAATGGGAGACCCAGTACTTC.

This clone was picked up one time. The chain couples TRBV10-3 to TRBJ1-2, with 7 bases aligning to TRBD1. The CDR3 spans 18 residues. Trimming took 0 bases from V and 5 from J; bases not matched to a gene: 15. Germline lookup yields CDR1 ENHRY and CDR2 SYGVKD. The CDR3, as DNA: TGTGCCATCAGTGAGTCGATGGACCCATTGCTGGGACAGTATGGCTACACCTTC. Protein sequence: CAISESMDPLLGQYGYTF.

By share, this clone ranks as medium-sized. V usage is TRBV5-1 and J usage is TRBJ2-7; D unclear. Trimming pared 3 bases from V and 3 bases from J, leaving 16 bases between. The germline gives CDR1 SGHRS, CDR2 YFSETQ. This CDR3 has 15 residues. CDR3 in DNA: TGCGCCAGCAGCTGGACGTCTTACTACCTCTACGAGCAGTACTTC. This sequence encodes CASSWTSYYLYEQYF.

This rearrangement joins TRBV27 to TRBJ1-2, with TRBD1 matching over 9 bases. From germline, CDR1 is MNHEY and CDR2 SMNVEV (reference sequence). The CDR3 is 14 amino acids. The ends lost 5 bases at V and 4 bases at J; junction bases unmatched: 5. The CDR3 DNA follows: TGTGCCAGCAGTATGGACAGGGGAGGCTATGGCTACACCTTC. Its protein is CASSMDRGGYGYTF.

The chain couples TRBV9 to TRBJ1-5; the D gene is possibly TRBD1 (5 bases). Germline CDR1 reads SGDLS; CDR2 reads YYNGEE. Trimming pared 2 bases from V and 6 bases from J, leaving 15 bases between. The CDR3 spans 15 residues. The CDR3 sequence: CASSVQGRVGQPQHF. In DNA form, the CDR3 reads TGTGCCAGCAGCGTCCAGGGCAGGGTCGGTCAGCCCCAGCATTTT.

The chain has TRBV5-1 and TRBJ1-1, with 8 bases identical to TRBD1. The V gene's germline CDR1 is SGHRS and CDR2 YFSETQ. The CDR3 is 12 amino acids. V shed 0 bases and J 8 bases; nucleotides not matched to a gene: 0. The CDR3 is CASSLGQGEAFF. DNA for the CDR3: TGCGCCAGCAGCTTGGGACAGGGGGAAGCTTTCTTT.

The chain recombines TRBV5-1 with TRBJ2-1; the D is unclear. CDR3 length equals 13 residues. Germline-derived CDR1 and CDR2 are SGHRS and YFSETQ. V lost 7 bases and J 0 bases, leaving 8 bases between the germline ends. Written as DNA, the CDR3 is TGCGCCAGCTGGGAAGGCTCCTACAATGAGCAGTTCTTC. This codes for CASWEGSYNEQFF. The full variable domain, its missing parts supplied by reference TRBV5-1 and TRBJ2-1, is KAGVTQTPRYLIKTRGQQVTLSCSPISGHRSVSWYQQTPGQGLQFLFEYFSETQRNKGNFPGRFSGRQFSNSRSEMNVSTLELGDSALYLCASWEGSYNEQFFGPGTRLTVL.

This chain links TRBV7-2 with TRBJ2-3; 12 bases line up with TRBD2. This CDR3 spans 17 amino acids. With 5 bases clipped from V and 7 bases from J, the junction kept 13 bases outside the gene matches. CDR1 and CDR2 from the germline V gene are SGHTA and FQGNSA. Here the CDR3 reads CASSVLTSGGPYYTQYF. The CDR3 DNA follows: TGTGCCAGCAGCGTCTTAACTAGCGGGGGGCCCTATTATACGCAGTATTTT. The full variable domain, in which reference TRBV7-2 and TRBJ2-3 provide the parts outside the CDR3, is GAGVSQSPSNKVTEKGKDVELRCDPISGHTALYWYRQSLGQGLEFLIYFQGNSAPDKSGLPSDRFSAERTGGSVSTLTIQRTQQEDSAVYLCASSVLTSGGPYYTQYFGPGTRLTVL.

V is TRBV6-5 and J is TRBJ1-5, with D uncertain. CDR3 length: 14 amino acids. The germline V gene has CDR1 MNHEY and CDR2 SVGAGI. V dropped 6 bases and J dropped 1 base, with 10 bases sitting between them. CDR3 nucleotides: TGTGCCAGCAGCCGTACCGACAGCAATCAGCCCCAGCATTTT. It is translated as CASSRTDSNQPQHF.

The chain couples TRBV27 to TRBJ1-4, with D possibly being TRBD1 (5 bases). The CDR3 is made up of 11 amino acids. Germline lookup yields CDR1 MNHEY and CDR2 SMNVEV (reference sequence). Trimming removed 6 bases from V and 13 bases from J, with 12 bases in between. CDR3 nucleotide sequence: TGTGCCAGCAGCCCTGGTGGGGGACTGTTTTTT. Translated, it gives CASSPGGGLFF.

This chain uses TRBV7-8 with TRBJ2-5; 9 nucleotides match TRBD1. Germline V gene sequence: CDR1 SGHVS, CDR2 FQNEAQ. J was trimmed by 4 bases and V by 5 bases; bases with no gene match: 2. This CDR3 is 13 amino acids long. CDR3 bases: TGTGCCAGCAGCCGGGACAGGGCAGAGACCCAGTACTTC. As protein: CASSRDRAETQYF.

The rearrangement links TRBV5-4 to TRBJ2-7; 14 nucleotides agree with TRBD2. Germline values: CDR1 SGHNT, CDR2 YYREEE (reference sequence). The CDR3 consists of 15 residues. Unmatched junction bases numbered 9, after V lost 5 bases and J lost 8 bases. CDR3 region: CASRYAGTSGGKQYF. The CDR3 DNA reads as TGTGCCAGCAGATACGCCGGGACTAGCGGGGGAAAGCAGTACTTC.